These T cell receptor beta chains were read from a single sample in a study of T cell repertoires in cytomegalovirus infection. Each CDR3 protein is one row after TCRdb ran MiXCR on the reads. Of just under 300,000 distinct CDR3 sequences listed, around 9.6% are singletons. Sequenced sample: PBMCs. The source is a human donor in good health (CMV status not recorded). Some clones in this sample may be carry-over from other donors' samples. Both conserved end residues are part of each CDR3. The order of the fields is D gene, clone size, V gene, J gene, CDR3 protein, CDR3 DNA. D genes are given only for firm matches. Clone size is stated in some rows and not others, as once, few, many or a class when expanded.

TRBD2,many,TRBV5-5,TRBJ2-3,CASTSQTSGGTDTQYF,TGTGCCAGCACCTCTCAGACTAGCGGGGGTACAGATACGCAGTATTTT
.,.,TRBV18,TRBJ1-1,CASSPYSGKNTEAFF,TGTGCCAGCTCACCATATAGTGGAAAAAACACTGAAGCTTTCTTT
TRBD1,few,TRBV28,TRBJ1-2,CASTTPMGTGYGYTF,TGTGCCAGCACGACGCCCATGGGGACAGGCTATGGCTACACCTTC
.,many,TRBV28,TRBJ1-1,CASISGKNTEAFF,TGTGCCAGCATCTCAGGGAAGAACACTGAAGCTTTCTTT
.,.,TRBV20-1,TRBJ2-5,CSAVRTVQETQYF,TGCAGTGCTGTCCGGACAGTACAAGAGACCCAGTACTTC
.,many,TRBV6-1,TRBJ1-2,CASSNNYYGYTF,TGTGCCAGCAGCAACAACTACTATGGCTACACCTTC
.,.,TRBV20-1,TRBJ2-3,CSARDLKGITDTQYF,TGCAGTGCTAGAGATCTAAAGGGGATAACAGATACGCAGTATTTT
TRBD1,many,TRBV29-1,TRBJ1-5,CSVARDRDQPQHF,TGCAGCGTGGCCAGGGACAGGGACCAGCCCCAGCATTTT
.,few,TRBV2,TRBJ2-3,CASSEGHRDTQYF,TGTGCCAGCAGTGAAGGGCACCGGGATACGCAGTATTTT
.,few,TRBV25-1,TRBJ1-1,CAVFLRLPNTEAFF,TGTGCCGTTTTCCTCAGGCTACCGAACACTGAAGCTTTCTTT
TRBD2,many,TRBV5-1,TRBJ2-4,CASSVGLAGEIKNIQYF,TGCGCCAGCAGCGTGGGACTAGCGGGGGAAATTAAAAACATTCAGTACTTC